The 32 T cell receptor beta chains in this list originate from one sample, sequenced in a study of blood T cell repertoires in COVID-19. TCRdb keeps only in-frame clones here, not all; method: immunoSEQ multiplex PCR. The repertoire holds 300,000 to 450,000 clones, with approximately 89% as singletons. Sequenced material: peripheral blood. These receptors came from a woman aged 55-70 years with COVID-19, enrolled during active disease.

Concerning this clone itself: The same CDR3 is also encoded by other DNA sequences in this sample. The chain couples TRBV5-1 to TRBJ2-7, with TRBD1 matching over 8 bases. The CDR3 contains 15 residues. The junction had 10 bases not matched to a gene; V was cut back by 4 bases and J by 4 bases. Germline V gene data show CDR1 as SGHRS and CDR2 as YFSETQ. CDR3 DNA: TGCGCCAGCAGCCTATCCCAGGGGGCCCCATACGAGCAGTACTTC. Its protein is CASSLSQGAPYEQYF.

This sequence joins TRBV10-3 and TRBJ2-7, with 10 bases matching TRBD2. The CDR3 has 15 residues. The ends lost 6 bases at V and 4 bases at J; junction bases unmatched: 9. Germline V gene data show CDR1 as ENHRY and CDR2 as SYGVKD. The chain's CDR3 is CAIRGLAGGSYEQYF. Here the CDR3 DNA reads TGTGCCATCAGAGGATTAGCGGGGGGCTCGTACGAGCAGTACTTC.

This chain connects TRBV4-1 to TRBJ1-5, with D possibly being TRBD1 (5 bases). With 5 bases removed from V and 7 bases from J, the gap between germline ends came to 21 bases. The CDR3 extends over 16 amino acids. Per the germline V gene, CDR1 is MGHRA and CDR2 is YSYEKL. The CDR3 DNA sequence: TGCGCCAGCAGCTACTGGGACTACCCGGCGGGACAGCCCCAGCATTTT. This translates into CASSYWDYPAGQPQHF.

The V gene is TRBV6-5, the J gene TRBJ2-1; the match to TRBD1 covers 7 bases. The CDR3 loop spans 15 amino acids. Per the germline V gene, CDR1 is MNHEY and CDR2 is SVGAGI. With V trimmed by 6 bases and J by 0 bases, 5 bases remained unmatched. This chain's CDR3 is CASSDRVSSYNEQFF. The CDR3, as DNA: TGTGCCAGCAGCGACAGGGTGAGCTCCTACAATGAGCAGTTCTTC.

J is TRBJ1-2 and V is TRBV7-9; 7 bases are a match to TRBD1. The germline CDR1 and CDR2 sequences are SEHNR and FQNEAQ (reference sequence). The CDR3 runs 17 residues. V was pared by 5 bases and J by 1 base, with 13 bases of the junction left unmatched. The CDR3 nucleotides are TGTGCCAGCAGCCCCCGATTGGGACAGCTAAATAACTATGGCTACACCTTC. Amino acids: CASSPRLGQLNNYGYTF.

The CDR3 DNA sequence: TGTGCCAGCAGCTTCGACATAACCTCTGGAAACACCATATATTTT. Residues: CASSFDITSGNTIYF. The rearrangement uses TRBV5-5 and TRBJ1-3; D is ambiguous. CDR1 is SGHKS and CDR2 is YYEKEE in the germline V gene (reference sequence). V was pared by 2 bases and J by 0 bases, with 9 bases between. This CDR3 contains 15 residues. The variable domain in full, completed from reference TRBV5-5 and TRBJ1-3, reads DAGVTQSPTHLIKTRGQQVTLRCSPISGHKSVSWYQQVLGQGPQFIFQYYEKEERGRGNFPDRFSARQFPNYSSELNVNALLLGDSALYLCASSFDITSGNTIYFGEGSWLTVV.

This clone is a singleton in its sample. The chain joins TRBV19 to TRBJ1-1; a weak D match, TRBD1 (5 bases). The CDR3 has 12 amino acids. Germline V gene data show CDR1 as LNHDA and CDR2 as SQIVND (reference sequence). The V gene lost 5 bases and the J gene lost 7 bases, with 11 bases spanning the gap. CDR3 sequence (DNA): TGTGCCAGTAGTCTAAGGGGTGGTGAAGCTTTCTTT. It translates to CASSLRGGEAFF.

CDR3: CASSPTGAGNTIYF. Here the CDR3 DNA reads TGTGCCAGCAGTCCCACAGGGGCTGGAAACACCATATATTTT. The rearrangement links TRBV6-5 to TRBJ1-3; 7 nucleotides align to TRBD1. CDR3 length equals 14 residues. CDR1 and CDR2 (germline): MNHEY, SVGAGI. Unmatched junction bases numbered 3, after V lost 5 bases and J lost 2 bases.

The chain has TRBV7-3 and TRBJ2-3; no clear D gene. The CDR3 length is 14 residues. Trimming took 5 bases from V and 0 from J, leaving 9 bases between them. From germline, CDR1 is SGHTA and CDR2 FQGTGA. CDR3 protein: CASSLTASTDTQYF. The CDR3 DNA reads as TGTGCCAGCAGCCTGACTGCGAGCACAGATACGCAGTATTTT.

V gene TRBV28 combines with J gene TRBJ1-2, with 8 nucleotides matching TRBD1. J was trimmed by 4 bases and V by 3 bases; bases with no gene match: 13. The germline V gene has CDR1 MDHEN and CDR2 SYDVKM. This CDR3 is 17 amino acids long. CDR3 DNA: TGTGCCAGCAGTTTCTCGGACCGTGCAGGGGGCGGCTATGGCTACACCTTC. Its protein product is CASSFSDRAGGGYGYTF.

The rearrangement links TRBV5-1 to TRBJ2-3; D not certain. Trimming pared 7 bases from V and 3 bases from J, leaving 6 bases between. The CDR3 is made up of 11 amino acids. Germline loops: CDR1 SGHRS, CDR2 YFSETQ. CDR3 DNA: TGCGCCAGCTTATTAACAGATACGCAGTATTTT. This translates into CASLLTDTQYF. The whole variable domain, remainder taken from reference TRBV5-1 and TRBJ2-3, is KAGVTQTPRYLIKTRGQQVTLSCSPISGHRSVSWYQQTPGQGLQFLFEYFSETQRNKGNFPGRFSGRQFSNSRSEMNVSTLELGDSALYLCASLLTDTQYFGPGTRLTVL.

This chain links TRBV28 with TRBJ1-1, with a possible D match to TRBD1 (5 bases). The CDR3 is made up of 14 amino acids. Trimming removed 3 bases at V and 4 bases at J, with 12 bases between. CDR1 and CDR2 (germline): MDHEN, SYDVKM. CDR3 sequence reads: CASSFGGRSTEAFF. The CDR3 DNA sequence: TGTGCCAGCAGTTTCGGGGGTAGGAGCACTGAAGCTTTCTTT.

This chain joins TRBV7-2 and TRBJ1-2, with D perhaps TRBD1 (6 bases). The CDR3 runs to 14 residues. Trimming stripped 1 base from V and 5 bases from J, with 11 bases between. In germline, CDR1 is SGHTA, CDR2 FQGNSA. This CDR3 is CASSLETGQYGYTF. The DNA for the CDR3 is TGTGCCAGCAGCTTAGAAACAGGGCAGTATGGCTACACCTTC.

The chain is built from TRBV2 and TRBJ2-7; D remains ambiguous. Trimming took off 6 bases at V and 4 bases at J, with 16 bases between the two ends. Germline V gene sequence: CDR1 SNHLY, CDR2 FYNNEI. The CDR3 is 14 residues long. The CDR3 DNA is TGTGCCAGCAGCGCCGCCGGTACCGGTTACGAGCAGTACTTC. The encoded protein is CASSAAGTGYEQYF.

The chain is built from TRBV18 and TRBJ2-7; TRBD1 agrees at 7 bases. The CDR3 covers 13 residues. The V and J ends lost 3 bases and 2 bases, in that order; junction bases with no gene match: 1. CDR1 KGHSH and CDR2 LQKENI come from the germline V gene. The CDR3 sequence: CASSPDRTYEQYF. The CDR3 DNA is TGTGCCAGCTCACCGGACAGGACCTACGAGCAGTACTTC.

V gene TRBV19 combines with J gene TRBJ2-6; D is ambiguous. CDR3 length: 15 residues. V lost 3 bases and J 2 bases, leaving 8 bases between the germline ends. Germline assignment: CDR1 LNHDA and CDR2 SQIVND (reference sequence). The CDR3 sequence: CASSIPKAGANVLTF. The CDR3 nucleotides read TGTGCCAGTAGTATCCCTAAAGCTGGGGCCAACGTCCTGACTTTC.

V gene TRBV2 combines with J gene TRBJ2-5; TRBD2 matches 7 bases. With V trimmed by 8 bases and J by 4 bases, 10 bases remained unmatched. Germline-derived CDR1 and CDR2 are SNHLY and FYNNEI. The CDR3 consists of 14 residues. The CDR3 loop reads CASGDGTTPETQYF. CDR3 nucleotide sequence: TGTGCCAGCGGGGACGGGACTACCCCAGAGACCCAGTACTTC.

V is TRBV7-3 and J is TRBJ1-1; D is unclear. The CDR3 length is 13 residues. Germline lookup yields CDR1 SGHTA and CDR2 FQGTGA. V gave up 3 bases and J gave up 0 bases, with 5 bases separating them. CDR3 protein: CASSFQVNTEAFF. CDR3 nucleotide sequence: TGTGCCAGCAGCTTCCAGGTGAACACTGAAGCTTTCTTT.

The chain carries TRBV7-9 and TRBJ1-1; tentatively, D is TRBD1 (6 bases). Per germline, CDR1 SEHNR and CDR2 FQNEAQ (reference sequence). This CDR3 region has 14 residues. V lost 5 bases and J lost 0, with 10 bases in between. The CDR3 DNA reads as TGTGCCAGCAGCCCGGGACATTTGAACACTGAAGCTTTCTTT. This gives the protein CASSPGHLNTEAFF.

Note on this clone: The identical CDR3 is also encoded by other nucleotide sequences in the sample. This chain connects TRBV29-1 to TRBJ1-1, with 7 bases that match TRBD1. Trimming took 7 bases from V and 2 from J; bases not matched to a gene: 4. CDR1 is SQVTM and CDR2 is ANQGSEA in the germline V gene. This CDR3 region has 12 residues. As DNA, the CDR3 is TGCAGCGCCGGACAGGCCAACACTGAAGCTTTCTTT. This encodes CSAGQANTEAFF.

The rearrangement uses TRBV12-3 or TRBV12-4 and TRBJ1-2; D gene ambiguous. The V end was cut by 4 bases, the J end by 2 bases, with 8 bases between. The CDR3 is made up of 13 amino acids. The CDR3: CASSSSLNYGYTF. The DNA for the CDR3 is TGTGCCAGCAGTTCCTCCTTAAACTATGGCTACACCTTC.

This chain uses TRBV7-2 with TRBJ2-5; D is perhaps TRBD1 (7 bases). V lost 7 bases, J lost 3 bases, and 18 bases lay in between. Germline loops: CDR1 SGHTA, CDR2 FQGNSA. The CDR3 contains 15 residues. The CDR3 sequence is CASIILGGGKETQYF. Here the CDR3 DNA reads TGTGCCAGCATCATCCTAGGGGGCGGGAAAGAGACCCAGTACTTC.

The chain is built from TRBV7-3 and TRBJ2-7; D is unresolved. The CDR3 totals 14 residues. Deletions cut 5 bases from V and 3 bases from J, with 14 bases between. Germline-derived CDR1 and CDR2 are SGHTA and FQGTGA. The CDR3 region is CASSPGGGRYEQYF. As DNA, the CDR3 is TGTGCCAGCAGCCCCGGCGGTGGCCGCTACGAGCAGTACTTC.

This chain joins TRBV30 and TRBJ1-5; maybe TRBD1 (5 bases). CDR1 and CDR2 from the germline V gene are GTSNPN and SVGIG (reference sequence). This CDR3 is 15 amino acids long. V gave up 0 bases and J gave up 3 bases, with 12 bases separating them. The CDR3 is CAWSVPIGANQPQHF. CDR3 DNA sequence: TGTGCCTGGAGTGTACCGATAGGGGCCAATCAGCCCCAGCATTTT.

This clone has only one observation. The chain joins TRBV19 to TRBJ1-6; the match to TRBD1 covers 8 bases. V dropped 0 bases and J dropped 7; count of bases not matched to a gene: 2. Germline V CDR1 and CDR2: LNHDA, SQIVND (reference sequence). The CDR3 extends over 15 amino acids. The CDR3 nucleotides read TGTGCCAGTAGTATAGAACAGGGGGTGAATTCACCCCTCCACTTT. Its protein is CASSIEQGVNSPLHF.

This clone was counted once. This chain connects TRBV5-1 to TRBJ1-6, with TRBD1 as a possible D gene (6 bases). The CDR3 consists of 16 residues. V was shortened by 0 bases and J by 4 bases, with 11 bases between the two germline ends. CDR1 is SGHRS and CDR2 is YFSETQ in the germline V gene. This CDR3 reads CASSLAGGAYNSPLHF. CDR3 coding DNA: TGCGCCAGCAGCTTGGCGGGGGGGGCGTATAATTCACCCCTCCACTTT.

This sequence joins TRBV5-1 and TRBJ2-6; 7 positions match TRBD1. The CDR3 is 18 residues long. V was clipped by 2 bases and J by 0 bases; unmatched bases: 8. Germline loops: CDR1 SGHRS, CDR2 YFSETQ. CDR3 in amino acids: CASSLYRGIGSGANVLTF. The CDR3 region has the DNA TGCGCCAGCAGCTTATACAGGGGTATAGGCTCTGGGGCCAACGTCCTGACTTTC.

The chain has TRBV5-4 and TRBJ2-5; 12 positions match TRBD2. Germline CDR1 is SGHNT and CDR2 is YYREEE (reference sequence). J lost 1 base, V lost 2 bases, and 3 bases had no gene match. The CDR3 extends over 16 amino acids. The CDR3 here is CASSLPSGGAQETQYF. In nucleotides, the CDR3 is TGTGCCAGCAGCTTACCTAGCGGGGGGGCCCAAGAGACCCAGTACTTC.

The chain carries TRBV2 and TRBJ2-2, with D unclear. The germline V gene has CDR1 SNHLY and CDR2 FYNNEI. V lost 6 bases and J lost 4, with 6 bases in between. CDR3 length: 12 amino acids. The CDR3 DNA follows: TGTGCCAGCAGCCTCGGCACCGGGGAGCTGTTTTTT. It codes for CASSLGTGELFF.

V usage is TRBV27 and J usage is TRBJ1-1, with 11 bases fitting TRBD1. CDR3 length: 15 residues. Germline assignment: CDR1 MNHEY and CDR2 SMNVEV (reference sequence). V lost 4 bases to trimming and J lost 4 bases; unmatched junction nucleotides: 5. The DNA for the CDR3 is TGTGCCAGCAGTTCACGGACAGGGGGCTCCACTGAAGCTTTCTTT. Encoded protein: CASSSRTGGSTEAFF.

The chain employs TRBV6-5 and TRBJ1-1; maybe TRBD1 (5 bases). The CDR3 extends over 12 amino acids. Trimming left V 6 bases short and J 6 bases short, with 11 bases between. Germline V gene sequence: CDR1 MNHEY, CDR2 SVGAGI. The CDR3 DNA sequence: TGTGCCAGCAGCGCAGGGTTCTCTGAAGCTTTCTTT. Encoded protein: CASSAGFSEAFF.

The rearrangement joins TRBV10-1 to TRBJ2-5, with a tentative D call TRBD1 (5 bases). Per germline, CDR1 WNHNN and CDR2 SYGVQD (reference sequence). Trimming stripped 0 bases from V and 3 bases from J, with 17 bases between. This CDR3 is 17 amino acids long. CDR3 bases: TGCGCCAGCAGTGAGTCGTCTTTAAGGGGTGGGGAAGAGACCCAGTACTTC. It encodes CASSESSLRGGEETQYF.